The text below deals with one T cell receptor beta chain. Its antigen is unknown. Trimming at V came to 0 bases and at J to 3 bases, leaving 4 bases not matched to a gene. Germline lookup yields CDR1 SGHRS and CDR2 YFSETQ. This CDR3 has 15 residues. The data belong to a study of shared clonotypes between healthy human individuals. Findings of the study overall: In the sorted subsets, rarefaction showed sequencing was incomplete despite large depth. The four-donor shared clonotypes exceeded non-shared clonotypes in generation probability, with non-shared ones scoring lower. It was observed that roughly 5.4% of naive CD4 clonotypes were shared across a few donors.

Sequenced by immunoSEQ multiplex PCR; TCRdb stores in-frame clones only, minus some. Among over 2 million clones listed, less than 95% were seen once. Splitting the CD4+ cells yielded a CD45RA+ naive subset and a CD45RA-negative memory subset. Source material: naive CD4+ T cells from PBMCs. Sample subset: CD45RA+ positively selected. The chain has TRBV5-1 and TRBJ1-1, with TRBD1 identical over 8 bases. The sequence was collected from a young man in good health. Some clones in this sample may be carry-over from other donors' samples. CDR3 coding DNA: TGCGCCAGCAGCTTGGGACAGGGGTTCGACACTGAAGCTTTCTTT. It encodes CASSLGQGFDTEAFF.